Here is one TCR beta chain with its context. The antigen is undetermined. No DNA is shown, since the ends of the CDR3 on it are uncertain; the CDR3 is the one TCRdb lists. The data were obtained in a study of T cells in Graves' hyperthyroidism and ophthalmopathy. Stability of Graves' hyperthyroidism was defined as absent ophthalmopathy progression within 18 months. Pregnant or lactating patients were excluded, as were those with uncontrolled infection or other autoimmune disease. Diagnosing involved the use of clinical symptoms, serum thyroxine and TRAb, thyroid ultrasound and orbital computed tomography. The investigators amplified TCR beta CDR3 regions from RNA transcripts. In the first-round RT-PCR of the TCR CDR3, the HTBI primer set was used. A single record per CDR3 protein comes from TCRdb applying MiXCR to the multiplex PCR reads. The sample yields 530,000 or so distinct CDR3 sequences, 46% seen once.

General study findings and limits: With a median lead of roughly 6.2 months before onset, the model predicted ophthalmopathy.

A total of 24 residues make up the CDR3, ends included. Germline assignment: CDR1 SGHTA and CDR2 FQGNSA. The TCR comes from a young woman with Graves' hyperthyroidism. The sample comprised peripheral blood or thyroid tissue (not recorded which). V is TRBV7-2 and J is TRBJ1-4; the table's D call TRBD1 went unverified against the DNA. The CDR3 sequence is CASRYGLGVYEQYFGPGTNEKLFF.